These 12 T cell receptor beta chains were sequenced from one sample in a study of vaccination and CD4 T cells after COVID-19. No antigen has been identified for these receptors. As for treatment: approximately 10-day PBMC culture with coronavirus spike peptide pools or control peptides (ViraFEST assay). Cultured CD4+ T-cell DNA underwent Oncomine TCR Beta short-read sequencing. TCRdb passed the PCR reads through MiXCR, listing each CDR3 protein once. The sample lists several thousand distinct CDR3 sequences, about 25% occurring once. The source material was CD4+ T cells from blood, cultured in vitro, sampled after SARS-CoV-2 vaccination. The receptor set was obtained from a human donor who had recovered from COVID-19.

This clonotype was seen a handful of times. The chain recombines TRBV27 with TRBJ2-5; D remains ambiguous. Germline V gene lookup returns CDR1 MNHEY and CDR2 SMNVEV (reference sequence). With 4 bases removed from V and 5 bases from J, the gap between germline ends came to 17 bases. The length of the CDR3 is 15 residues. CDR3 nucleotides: TGTGCCAGCAGTTCTCTAGTGTTGGTGCGGGAGACCCAGTACTTC. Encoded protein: CASSSLVLVRETQYF.

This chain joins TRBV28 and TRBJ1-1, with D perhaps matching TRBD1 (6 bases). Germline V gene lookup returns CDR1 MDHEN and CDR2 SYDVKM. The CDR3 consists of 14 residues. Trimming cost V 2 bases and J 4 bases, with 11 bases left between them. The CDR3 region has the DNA TGTGCCAGCAGTTTAGCGGGGGGCTCCACTGAAGCTTTCTTT. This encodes CASSLAGGSTEAFF.

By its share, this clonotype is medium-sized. The CDR3 nucleotides are TGCAGTTCGGCGGGGTCGAACTATGGCTACACCTTC. It translates to CSSAGSNYGYTF. The rearrangement uses TRBV20-1 and TRBJ1-2; D call uncertain. Per the germline V gene, CDR1 is DFQATT and CDR2 is SNEGSKA (reference sequence). Trimming shortened V by 8 bases and J by 2 bases, and 12 bases separated the two germline ends. The CDR3 is made up of 12 amino acids.

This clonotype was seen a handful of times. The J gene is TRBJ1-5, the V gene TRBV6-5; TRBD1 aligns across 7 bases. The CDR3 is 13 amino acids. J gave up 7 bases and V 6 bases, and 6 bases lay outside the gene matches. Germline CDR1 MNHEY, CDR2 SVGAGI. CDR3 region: CASSYRGEQPQHF. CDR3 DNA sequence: TGTGCCAGCAGCTACAGGGGAGAACAGCCCCAGCATTTT.

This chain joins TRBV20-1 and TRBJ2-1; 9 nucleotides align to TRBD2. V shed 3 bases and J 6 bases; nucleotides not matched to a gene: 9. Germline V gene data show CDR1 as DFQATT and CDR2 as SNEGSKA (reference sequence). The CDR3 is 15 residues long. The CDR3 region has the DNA TGCAGTGCTAGGGCCCCCGGGACTAGCCTCAATGAGCAGTTCTTC. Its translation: CSARAPGTSLNEQFF.

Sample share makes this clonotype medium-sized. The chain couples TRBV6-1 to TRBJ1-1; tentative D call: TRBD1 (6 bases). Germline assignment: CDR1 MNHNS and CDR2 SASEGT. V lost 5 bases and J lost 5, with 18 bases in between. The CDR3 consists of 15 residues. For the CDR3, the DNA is TGTGCCAGCAGTCCCGAGGGGGGGAGAGGGACTGAAGCTTTCTTT. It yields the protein CASSPEGGRGTEAFF.

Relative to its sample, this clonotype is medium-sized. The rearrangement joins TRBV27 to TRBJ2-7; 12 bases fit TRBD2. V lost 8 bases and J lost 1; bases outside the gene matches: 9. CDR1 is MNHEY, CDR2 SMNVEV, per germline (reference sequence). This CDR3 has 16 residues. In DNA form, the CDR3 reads TGTGCCAGCGCCTCGGCCGGGACTAGCGGGTCCTACGAGCAGTACTTC. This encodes CASASAGTSGSYEQYF.

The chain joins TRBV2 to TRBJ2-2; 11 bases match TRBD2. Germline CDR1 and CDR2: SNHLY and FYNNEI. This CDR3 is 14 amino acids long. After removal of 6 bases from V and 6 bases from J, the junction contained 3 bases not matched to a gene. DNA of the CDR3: TGTGCCAGCAGAGGGACTAGCGGATCCGGGGAGCTGTTTTTT. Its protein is CASRGTSGSGELFF.

CDR3 residues: CASSLRGPDTQYF. The CDR3 DNA reads TGTGCCAGCAGCTTGAGGGGCCCAGATACGCAGTATTTT. The chain has TRBV7-9 and TRBJ2-3; D tentatively fits TRBD1 or TRBD2 (5 bases each). Trimming pared 3 bases from V and 4 bases from J, leaving 8 bases between. The CDR3 length is 13 residues. Germline CDR1 and CDR2: SEHNR and FQNEAQ (reference sequence).

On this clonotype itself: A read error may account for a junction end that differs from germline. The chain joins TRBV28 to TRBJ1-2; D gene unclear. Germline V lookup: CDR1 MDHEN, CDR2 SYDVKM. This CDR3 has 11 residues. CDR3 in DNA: TGTGCCAGCAGTCAGCGGACGGCTTCTGCCTTC. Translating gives CASSQRTASAF.

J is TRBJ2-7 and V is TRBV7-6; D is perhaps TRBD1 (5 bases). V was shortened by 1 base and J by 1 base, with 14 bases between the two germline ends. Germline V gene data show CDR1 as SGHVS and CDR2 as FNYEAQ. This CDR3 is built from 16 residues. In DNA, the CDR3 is TGTGCCAGCAGCTTAGTTACCACCAAGGGGTCCTACGAGCAGTACTTC. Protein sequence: CASSLVTTKGSYEQYF.

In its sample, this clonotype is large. This CDR3 is CASSLSGPTPLHF. The CDR3 DNA sequence: TGTGCCAGCAGCTTATCCGGTCCCACACCCCTCCACTTT. J is TRBJ1-6 and V is TRBV7-9, with D uncertain. This CDR3 contains 13 residues. The germline V and J ends were trimmed by 2 bases and 11 bases, with 10 bases remaining between them. From germline, CDR1 is SEHNR and CDR2 FQNEAQ (reference sequence).